The present TCR beta chain was sequenced within a study of T-cell reconstitution after alpha-beta-depleted transplantation in children. A library of TCRbeta sequences, prepared with unique molecular identifiers, was generated. TCRdb used MiXCR to reprocess the PCR reads, holding one entry per CDR3 protein. Of 83,000 or so distinct CDR3 sequences in the sample, 7% to 10% were seen once. CDR3 length: 13 residues. Trimming took 3 bases from V and 4 from J, leaving 10 bases between them. CDR1 SGHRS and CDR2 YFSETQ come from the germline V gene. Many counts were recorded for this clonotype. The material was PBMCs from the stem cell graft donor, obtained from the stem cell graft. This clonotype was sampled from a human donor who donated a stem cell graft to a child with congenital amegakaryocytic thrombocytopenia. The rearrangement uses TRBV5-1 and TRBJ1-1; D is possibly TRBD1 (6 bases). DNA of the CDR3: TGCGCCAGCAGCTACGGGGGCGGCACTGAAGCTTTCTTT. Its translation is CASSYGGGTEAFF.